Many counts were recorded for the clone carrying this T cell receptor (beta chain). Germline V lookup: CDR1 SEHNR, CDR2 FQNEAQ (reference sequence). The CDR3 sequence is 14 residues long. The V end was cut by 1 base, the J end by 6 bases, with 12 bases between. TCRdb used MiXCR to reprocess the 5' RACE reads, holding one entry per CDR3 protein. The sample carries 65,000 to 85,000 distinct CDR3 sequences, 15% to 25% recorded once. Time point noted: sample taken at primary tumor resection. Tumor, nontumor lung or frozen PBMC supplied whole RNA, sequenced without sorting. The data were taken from a study of spatial heterogeneity in lung cancer.

V gene TRBV7-9 combines with J gene TRBJ1-1; D is perhaps TRBD1 (5 bases). This TCR derives from a male donor with early-stage non-small cell lung cancer. The sequences come from PBMCs, collected at surgery. The CDR3 region is CASSLGGGRAEAFF. The DNA of the CDR3 is TGTGCCAGCAGCTTAGGCGGGGGAAGGGCTGAAGCTTTCTTT.